The 10 T cell receptor beta chains in this list originate from one sample, sequenced in a study of neurological immune-mediated disorders (dated by TCRdb to the late 2010s). Libraries were made using 5' RACE. Sequencing used an Illumina HiSeq 2500. TCRdb cleaned the public reads at Q25 with fastp, built clones with MiXCR and kept in-frame beta chains. One record per CDR3 amino acid sequence lists the most common genes and DNA. Within this sample are about 58,000 distinct CDR3 sequences, with 3% to 4% of them counted one time only. Roughly 7% of the sample is taken by the ten largest. The sample taken for sequencing was PBMCs. The source is a woman aged 55-75 years with multiple sclerosis.

This clonotype has a count of ten or more. The V gene is TRBV27, the J gene TRBJ2-7; 14 nucleotides align to TRBD2. After removal of 6 bases from V and 4 bases from J, the junction contained 5 bases not matched to a gene. The CDR3 is made up of 15 amino acids. Germline CDR1 MNHEY, CDR2 SMNVEV (reference sequence). In nucleotides, the CDR3 is TGTGCCAGCAGCCTCAGACTAGCGGGGGGGTACGAGCAGTACTTC. Protein: CASSLRLAGGYEQYF.

The table lists this clonotype with many counts. This sequence joins TRBV20-1 and TRBJ2-7; 7 nucleotides match TRBD2. The J segment lost 1 base and the V segment lost 0 bases, leaving 6 bases of the junction unmatched. Germline loops: CDR1 DFQATT, CDR2 SNEGSKA (reference sequence). The CDR3 length is 15 residues. The CDR3 coding sequence is TGCAGTGCTAGAGATGGTCTAGCGGATTCCTACGAGCAGTACTTC. It specifies CSARDGLADSYEQYF.

The CDR3 region has the DNA TGCGCCAGCAGCTTAACGGACAGGGGGTACGGGGAGCTGTTTTTT. As protein: CASSLTDRGYGELFF. The chain carries TRBV5-1 and TRBJ2-2, with 10 bases matching TRBD1. The germline CDR1 and CDR2 sequences are SGHRS and YFSETQ. The CDR3 spans 15 residues. V lost 2 bases, J lost 7 bases, and 5 bases stayed unmatched.

This clonotype was observed many times. The rearrangement uses TRBV20-1 and TRBJ2-3, with 8 bases matching TRBD2. V shed 0 bases and J 1 base; nucleotides not matched to a gene: 6. The germline V gene has CDR1 DFQATT and CDR2 SNEGSKA (reference sequence). The CDR3 is 16 amino acids. The CDR3 protein is CSARDIAGYGTDTQYF. The CDR3 nucleotides read TGCAGTGCTAGAGATATAGCGGGATACGGCACAGATACGCAGTATTTT.

The rearrangement uses TRBV7-2 and TRBJ2-1, with TRBD2 as a possible D gene (6 bases). Germline V gene lookup returns CDR1 SGHTA and CDR2 FQGNSA. The CDR3 spans 15 residues. Deletions cut 0 bases from V and 12 bases from J, with 18 bases between. The CDR3 region has the DNA TGTGCCAGCAGCTTAGCGGGAGCGGGTAAGGTGGTGCAGTTCTTC. Translating it yields CASSLAGAGKVVQFF.

This clonotype has at least ten counts. The chain uses TRBV7-9 and TRBJ1-2; D uncertain. CDR3 length equals 12 residues. Germline loops: CDR1 SEHNR, CDR2 FQNEAQ (reference sequence). Trimming took off 6 bases at V and 6 bases at J, with 11 bases between the two ends. Here the CDR3 reads CASSQQGHGYTF. The CDR3 nucleotides read TGTGCCAGCAGTCAGCAAGGCCATGGCTACACCTTC. Complete variable domain (other parts from reference TRBV7-9 and TRBJ1-2): DTGVSQNPRHKITKRGQNVTFRCDPISEHNRLYWYRQTLGQGPEFLTYFQNEAQLEKSRLLSDRFSAERPKGSFSTLEIQRTEQGDSAMYLCASSQQGHGYTFGSGTRLTVV.

This clonotype was counted many times. The chain employs TRBV9 and TRBJ2-7, with TRBD1 matching 7 bases. Germline-derived CDR1 and CDR2 are SGDLS and YYNGEE. V lost 0 bases and J lost 3; bases outside the gene matches: 12. The CDR3 length is 17 residues. DNA of the CDR3: TGTGCCAGCAGCGTAGGATTTGGGAGCAGGGGGATCTACGAGCAGTACTTC. It codes for CASSVGFGSRGIYEQYF.

This clonotype has at least ten counts. V and J are TRBV7-9 and TRBJ1-4; maybe TRBD1 (5 bases). Trimming pared 1 base from V and 0 bases from J, leaving 9 bases between. CDR1 is SEHNR, CDR2 FQNEAQ, per germline (reference sequence). This CDR3 spans 16 amino acids. This CDR3 reads CASSLDVGATNEKLFF. The CDR3 bases are TGTGCCAGCAGCTTAGACGTGGGGGCAACTAATGAAAAACTGTTTTTT.

Many counts were recorded for this clonotype. The chain combines TRBV9 with TRBJ1-4; no clear D gene. The CDR3 contains 14 residues. Trimming left V 0 bases short and J 8 bases short, with 11 bases between. The germline gives CDR1 SGDLS, CDR2 YYNGEE. CDR3 loop: CASSVDGYGEKLFF. The CDR3 region has the DNA TGTGCCAGCAGCGTAGACGGGTATGGAGAAAAACTGTTTTTT.

Ten or more counts support this clonotype. The chain joins TRBV6-5 to TRBJ1-5; no firm D call. Trimming took off 0 bases at V and 6 bases at J, with 6 bases between the two ends. Germline V gene sequence: CDR1 MNHEY, CDR2 SVGAGI. The CDR3 is 13 residues long. The CDR3 reads CASSYSARQPQHF. The DNA for the CDR3 is TGTGCCAGCAGTTACTCCGCGCGTCAGCCCCAGCATTTT.